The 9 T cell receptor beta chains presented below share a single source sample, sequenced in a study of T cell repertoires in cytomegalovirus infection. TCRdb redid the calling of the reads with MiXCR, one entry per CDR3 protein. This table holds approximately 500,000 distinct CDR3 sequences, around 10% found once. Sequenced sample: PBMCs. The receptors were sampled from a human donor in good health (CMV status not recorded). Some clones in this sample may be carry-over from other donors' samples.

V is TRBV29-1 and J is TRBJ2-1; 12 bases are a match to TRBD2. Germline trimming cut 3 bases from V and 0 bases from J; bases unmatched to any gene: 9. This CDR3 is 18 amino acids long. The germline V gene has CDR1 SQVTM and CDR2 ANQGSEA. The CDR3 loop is CSVDQTSGGPGSYNEQFF. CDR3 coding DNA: TGCAGCGTTGATCAGACTAGCGGGGGCCCTGGCTCCTACAATGAGCAGTTCTTC.

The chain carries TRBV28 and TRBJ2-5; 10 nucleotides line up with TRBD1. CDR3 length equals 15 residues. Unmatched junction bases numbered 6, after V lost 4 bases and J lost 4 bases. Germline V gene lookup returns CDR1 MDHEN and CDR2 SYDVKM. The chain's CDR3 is CASSSTGGRRETQYF. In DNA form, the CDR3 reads TGTGCCAGCAGTTCGACAGGGGGCCGGAGAGAGACCCAGTACTTC. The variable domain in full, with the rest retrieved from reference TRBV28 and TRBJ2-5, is DVKVTQSSRYLVKRTGEKVFLECVQDMDHENMFWYRQDPGLGLRLIYFSYDVKMKEKGDIPEGYSVSREKKERFSLILESASTNQTSMYLCASSSTGGRRETQYFGPGTRLLVL.

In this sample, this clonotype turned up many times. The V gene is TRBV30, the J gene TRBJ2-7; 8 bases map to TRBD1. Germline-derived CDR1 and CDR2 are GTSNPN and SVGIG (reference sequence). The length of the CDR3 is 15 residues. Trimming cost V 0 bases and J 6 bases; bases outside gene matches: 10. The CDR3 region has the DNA TGTGCCTGGAGTGTACAGAGGCAGGGGGCGATCGAGCAGTACTTC. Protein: CAWSVQRQGAIEQYF.

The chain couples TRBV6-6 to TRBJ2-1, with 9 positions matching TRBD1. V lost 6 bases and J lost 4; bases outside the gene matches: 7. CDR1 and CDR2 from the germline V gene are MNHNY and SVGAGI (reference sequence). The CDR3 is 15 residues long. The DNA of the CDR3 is TGTGCCAGCAGATCCGGGACAGGGACTTACAATGAGCAGTTCTTC. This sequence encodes CASRSGTGTYNEQFF.

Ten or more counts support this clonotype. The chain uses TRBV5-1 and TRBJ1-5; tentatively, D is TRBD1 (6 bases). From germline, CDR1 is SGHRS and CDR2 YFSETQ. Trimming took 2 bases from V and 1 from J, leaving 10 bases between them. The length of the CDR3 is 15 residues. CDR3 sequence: CASSLQGFSNQPQHF. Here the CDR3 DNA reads TGCGCCAGCAGCTTACAGGGTTTCAGCAATCAGCCCCAGCATTTT.

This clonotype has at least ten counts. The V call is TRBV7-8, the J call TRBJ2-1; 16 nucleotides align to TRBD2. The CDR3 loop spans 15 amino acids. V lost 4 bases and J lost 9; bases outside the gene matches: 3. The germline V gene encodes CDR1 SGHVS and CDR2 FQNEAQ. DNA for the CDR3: TGTGCCAGCAGCTCGGGACTAGCGGGAGGGACTGAGCAGTTCTTC. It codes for CASSSGLAGGTEQFF.

In nucleotides, the CDR3 is TGCAGTGCTAGAGATAGGGGGTTGGGGTACCAAGAGACCCAGTACTTC. It translates to CSARDRGLGYQETQYF. The genes are TRBV20-1 and TRBJ2-5; tentatively, D is TRBD1 (6 bases). Trimming pared 0 bases from V and 0 bases from J, leaving 14 bases between. This CDR3 contains 16 residues. The V gene's germline CDR1 is DFQATT and CDR2 SNEGSKA (reference sequence).

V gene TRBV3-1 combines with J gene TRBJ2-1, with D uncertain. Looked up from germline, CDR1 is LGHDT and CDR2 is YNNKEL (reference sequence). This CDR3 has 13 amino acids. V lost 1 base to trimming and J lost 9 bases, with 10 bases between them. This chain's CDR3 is CASSQAPPGEQFF. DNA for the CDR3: TGTGCCAGCAGCCAAGCGCCCCCTGGTGAGCAGTTCTTC.

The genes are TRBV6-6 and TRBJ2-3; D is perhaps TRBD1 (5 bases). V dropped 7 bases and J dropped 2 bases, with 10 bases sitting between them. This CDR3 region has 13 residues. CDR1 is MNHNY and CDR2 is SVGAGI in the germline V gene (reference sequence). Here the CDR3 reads CASKQEVTDTQYF. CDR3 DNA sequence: TGTGCCAGCAAACAGGAAGTCACAGATACGCAGTATTTT.